This T cell receptor beta chain was recovered during a study of shared clonotypes between healthy human individuals. Study information: Donors had three CD4 naive, three CD4 memory, two CD8 naive and one CD8 memory plate apiece.

Terminally differentiated effector memory CD45RA+ cells were left out of the naive CD8 fraction, which was CD45RO-negative and positively selected for CCR7. Study conclusions and caveats: Memory subsets generally showed lower estimated richness than naive subsets.

Genomic DNA from each subset was divided evenly over several immunoSEQ plates. The assay was immunoSEQ multiplex PCR, and TCRdb's table has in-frame clones only and misses some. The sample has 600,000 or so clones, roughly 96% seen once. CDR1 is MDHEN and CDR2 is SYDVKM in the germline V gene. The CDR3 is 14 residues long. Concerning this clone itself: Its target is unknown.

Sequencing input: naive CD8+ T cells sorted from blood. The chain recombines TRBV28 with TRBJ2-5; D is perhaps TRBD1 (6 bases). The end of the DNA fits TRBJ2-7 better, so the J call may be wrong. The TCR originated in a woman aged 25 to 45 in good health. In DNA form, the CDR3 reads TGTGCCAGCAGCCCAGGACCAGGGGCTTACGAGCAGTACTTC. Amino acid sequence: CASSPGPGAYEQYF.